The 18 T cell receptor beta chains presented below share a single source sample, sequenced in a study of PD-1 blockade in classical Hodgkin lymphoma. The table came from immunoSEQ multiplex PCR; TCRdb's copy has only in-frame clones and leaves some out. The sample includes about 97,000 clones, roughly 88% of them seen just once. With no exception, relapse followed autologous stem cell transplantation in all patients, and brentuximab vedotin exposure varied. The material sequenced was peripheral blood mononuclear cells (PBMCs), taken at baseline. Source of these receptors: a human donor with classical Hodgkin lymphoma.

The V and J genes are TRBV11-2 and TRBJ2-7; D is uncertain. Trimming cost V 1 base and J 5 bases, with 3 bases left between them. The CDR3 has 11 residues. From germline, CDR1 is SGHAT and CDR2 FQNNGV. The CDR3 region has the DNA TGTGCCAGCAGCTTAGGCCACGAGCAGTACTTC. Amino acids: CASSLGHEQYF.

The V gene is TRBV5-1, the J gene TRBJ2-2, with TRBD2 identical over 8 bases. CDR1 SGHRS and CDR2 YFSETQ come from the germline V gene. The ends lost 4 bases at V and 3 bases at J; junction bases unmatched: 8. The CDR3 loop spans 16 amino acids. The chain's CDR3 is CASSTSGSLDTGELFF. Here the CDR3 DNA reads TGCGCCAGCAGCACAAGCGGGAGTCTCGACACCGGGGAGCTGTTTTTT.

CDR3 nucleotides: TGTGCCAGCAGCGCGGACAGGCTCTCTGGGGCCAACGTCCTGACTTTC. This encodes CASSADRLSGANVLTF. This chain joins TRBV7-2 and TRBJ2-6; TRBD1 aligns across 7 bases. Germline trimming cut 5 bases from V and 0 bases from J; bases unmatched to any gene: 4. The germline V gene encodes CDR1 SGHTA and CDR2 FQGNSA. CDR3 length: 16 amino acids.

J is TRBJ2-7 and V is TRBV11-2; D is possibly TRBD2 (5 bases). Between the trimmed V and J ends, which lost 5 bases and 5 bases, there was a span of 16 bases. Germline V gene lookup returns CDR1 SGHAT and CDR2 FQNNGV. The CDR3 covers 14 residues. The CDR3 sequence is CASSPGSVKNEQYF. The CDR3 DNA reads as TGTGCCAGCAGCCCGGGGTCGGTGAAGAACGAGCAGTACTTC.

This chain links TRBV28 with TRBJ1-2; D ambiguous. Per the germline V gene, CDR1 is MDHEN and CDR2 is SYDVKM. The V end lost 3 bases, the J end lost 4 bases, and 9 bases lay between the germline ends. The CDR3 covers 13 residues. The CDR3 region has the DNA TGTGCCAGCAGTTTCGGGCAGACCTATGGCTACACCTTC. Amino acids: CASSFGQTYGYTF.

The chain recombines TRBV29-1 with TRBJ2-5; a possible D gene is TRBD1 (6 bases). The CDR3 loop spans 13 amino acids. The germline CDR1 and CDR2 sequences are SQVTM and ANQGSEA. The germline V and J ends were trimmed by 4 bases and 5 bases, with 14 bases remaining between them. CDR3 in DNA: TGCAGCGTTGGACAGGTCTTAGGGGAGACCCAGTACTTC. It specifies CSVGQVLGETQYF.

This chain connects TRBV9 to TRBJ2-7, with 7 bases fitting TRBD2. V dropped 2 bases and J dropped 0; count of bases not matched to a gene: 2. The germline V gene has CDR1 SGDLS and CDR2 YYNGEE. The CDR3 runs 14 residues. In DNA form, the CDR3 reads TGTGCCAGCAGCGTGAGCGGGGCCTCCTACGAGCAGTACTTC. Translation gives CASSVSGASYEQYF.

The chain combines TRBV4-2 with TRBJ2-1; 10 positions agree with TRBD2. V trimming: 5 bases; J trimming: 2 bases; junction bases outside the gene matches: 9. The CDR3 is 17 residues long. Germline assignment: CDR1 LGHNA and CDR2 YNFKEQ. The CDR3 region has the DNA TGTGCCAGCAGCAGTAGCGGGAGGCAAGGGGCCTACAATGAGCAGTTCTTC. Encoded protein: CASSSSGRQGAYNEQFF.

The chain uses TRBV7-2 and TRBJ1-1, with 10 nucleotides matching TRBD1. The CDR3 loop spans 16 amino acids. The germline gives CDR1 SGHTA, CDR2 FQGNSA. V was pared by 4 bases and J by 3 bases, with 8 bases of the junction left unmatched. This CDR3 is CASSSDRGRDYTEAFF. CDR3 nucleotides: TGTGCCAGCAGCTCTGACAGGGGGCGAGATTACACTGAAGCTTTCTTT.

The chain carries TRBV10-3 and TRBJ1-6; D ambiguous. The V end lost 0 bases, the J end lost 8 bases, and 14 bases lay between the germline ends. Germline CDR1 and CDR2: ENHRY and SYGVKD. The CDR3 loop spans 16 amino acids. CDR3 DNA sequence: TGTGCCATCAGTGAGTCCCAACTCACGTCGGATTCACCCCTCCACTTT. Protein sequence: CAISESQLTSDSPLHF.

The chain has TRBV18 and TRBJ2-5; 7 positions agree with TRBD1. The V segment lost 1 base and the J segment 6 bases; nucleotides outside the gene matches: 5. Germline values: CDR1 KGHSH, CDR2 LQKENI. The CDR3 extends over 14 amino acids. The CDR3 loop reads CASSPQGGRKTQYF. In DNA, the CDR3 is TGTGCCAGCTCACCACAAGGGGGCAGAAAGACCCAGTACTTC. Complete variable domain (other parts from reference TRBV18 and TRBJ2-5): NAGVMQNPRHLVRRRGQEARLRCSPMKGHSHVYWYRQLPEEGLKFMVYLQKENIIDESGMPKERFSAEFPKEGPSILRIQQVVRGDSAAYFCASSPQGGRKTQYFGPGTRLLVL.

The CDR3 reads CASSFMLRQGGMAQHF. CDR3 DNA: TGTGCCAGCAGCTTTATGCTCCGACAGGGTGGCATGGCCCAGCATTTT. The rearrangement joins TRBV21-1 to TRBJ1-5; the table's D call, TRBD1, was not checked against the DNA. TRBV21-1 is reported as a pseudogene. The CDR3 is 16 amino acids.

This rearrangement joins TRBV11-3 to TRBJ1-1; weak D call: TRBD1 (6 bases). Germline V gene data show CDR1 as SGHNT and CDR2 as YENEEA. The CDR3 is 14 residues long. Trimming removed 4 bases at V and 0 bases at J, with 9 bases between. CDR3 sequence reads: CASSSGGLNTEAFF. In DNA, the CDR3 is TGTGCCAGCAGCTCCGGGGGCTTGAACACTGAAGCTTTCTTT. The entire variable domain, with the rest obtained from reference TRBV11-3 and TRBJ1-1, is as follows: EAGVVQSPRYKIIEKKQPVAFWCNPISGHNTLYWYLQNLGQGPELLIRYENEEAVDDSQLPKDRFSAERLKGVDSTLKIQPAELGDSAVYLCASSSGGLNTEAFFGQGTRLTVV.

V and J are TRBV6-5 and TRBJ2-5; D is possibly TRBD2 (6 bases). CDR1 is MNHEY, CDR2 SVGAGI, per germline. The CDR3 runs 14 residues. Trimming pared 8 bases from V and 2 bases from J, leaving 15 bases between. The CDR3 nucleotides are TGTGCCAGCCGCGGGGTCGGGAAACAAGAGACCCAGTACTTC. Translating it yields CASRGVGKQETQYF.

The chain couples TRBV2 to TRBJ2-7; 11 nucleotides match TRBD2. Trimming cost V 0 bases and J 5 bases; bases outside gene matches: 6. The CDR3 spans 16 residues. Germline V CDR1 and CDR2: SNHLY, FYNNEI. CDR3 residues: CASSEALAGGVHEQYF. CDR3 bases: TGTGCCAGCAGTGAAGCCCTAGCGGGAGGAGTCCACGAGCAGTACTTC.

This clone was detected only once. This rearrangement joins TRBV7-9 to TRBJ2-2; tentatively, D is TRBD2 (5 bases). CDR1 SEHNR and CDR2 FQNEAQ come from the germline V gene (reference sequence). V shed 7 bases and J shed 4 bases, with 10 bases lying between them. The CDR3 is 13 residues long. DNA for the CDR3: TGTGCCAGCAAGTGGGAGCCCACCGGGGAGCTGTTTTTT. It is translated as CASKWEPTGELFF. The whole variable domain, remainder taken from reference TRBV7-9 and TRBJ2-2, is DTGVSQNPRHKITKRGQNVTFRCDPISEHNRLYWYRQTLGQGPEFLTYFQNEAQLEKSRLLSDRFSAERPKGSFSTLEIQRTEQGDSAMYLCASKWEPTGELFFGEGSRLTVL.

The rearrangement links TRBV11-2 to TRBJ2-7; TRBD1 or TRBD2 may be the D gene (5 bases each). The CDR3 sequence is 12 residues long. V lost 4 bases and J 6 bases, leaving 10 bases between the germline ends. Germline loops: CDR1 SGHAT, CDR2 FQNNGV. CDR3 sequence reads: CASSSGALEQYF. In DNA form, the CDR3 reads TGTGCCAGCAGCTCCGGGGCTCTCGAGCAGTACTTC.

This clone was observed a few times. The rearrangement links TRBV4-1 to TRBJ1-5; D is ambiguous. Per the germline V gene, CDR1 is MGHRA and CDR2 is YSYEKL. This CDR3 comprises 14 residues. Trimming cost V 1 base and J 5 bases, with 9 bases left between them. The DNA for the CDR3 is TGCGCCAGCAGCCAAGGCGAGGGTTATCAGCCCCAGCATTTT. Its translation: CASSQGEGYQPQHF.